This T cell receptor (beta chain) was obtained from a study of blood T cell repertoires in COVID-19. For the study at large: The United States, Italy and Spain provided the acute and convalescent COVID-19 samples. PBMCs, B-cell-depleted T cells, or T cells were the source of the cDNA or gDNA that made up the material.

Germline lookup yields CDR1 MGHRA and CDR2 YSYEKL. Trimming took 4 bases from V and 0 from J; bases not matched to a gene: 7. The CDR3 loop spans 18 amino acids. In the original analysis: Quantification of nucleated cells was approximated via reference gene primer amplification. Measured with immunoSEQ multiplex PCR; TCRdb has only the in-frame clones, and not every one. V, J and clone size were drawn from that table, and D and trimming were deduced from the DNA. Of 200,000 to 300,000 clones in the sample, roughly nine tenths were seen once. The source material was peripheral blood. V and J are TRBV4-1 and TRBJ2-5; 14 bases are shared with TRBD2. The receptor's source is a man aged 55-75 years who had recovered from COVID-19. The CDR3, as DNA: TGCGCCAGCAGCCGCTGGACTAGCGGGGGGCTCAACCAAGAGACCCAGTACTTC. Translation gives CASSRWTSGGLNQETQYF.